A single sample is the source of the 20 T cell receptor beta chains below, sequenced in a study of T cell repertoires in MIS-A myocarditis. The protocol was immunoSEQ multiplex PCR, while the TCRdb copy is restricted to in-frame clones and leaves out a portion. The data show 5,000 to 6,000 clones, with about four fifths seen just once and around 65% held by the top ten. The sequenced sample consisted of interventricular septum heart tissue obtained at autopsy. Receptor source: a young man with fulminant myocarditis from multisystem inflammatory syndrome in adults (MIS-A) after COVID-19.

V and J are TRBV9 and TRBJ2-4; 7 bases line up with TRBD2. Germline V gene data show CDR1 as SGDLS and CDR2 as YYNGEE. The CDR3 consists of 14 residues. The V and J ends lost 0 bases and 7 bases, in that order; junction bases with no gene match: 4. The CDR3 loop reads CASSVGGGGNIQYF. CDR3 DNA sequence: TGTGCCAGCAGCGTAGGCGGGGGAGGGAACATTCAGTACTTC.

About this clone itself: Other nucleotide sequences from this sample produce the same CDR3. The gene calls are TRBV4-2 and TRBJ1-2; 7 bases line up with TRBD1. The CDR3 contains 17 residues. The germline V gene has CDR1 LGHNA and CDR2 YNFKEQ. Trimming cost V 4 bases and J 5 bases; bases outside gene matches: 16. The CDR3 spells CASSLYIGGGAFYGYTF. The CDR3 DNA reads TGTGCCAGCAGCCTATATATCGGAGGGGGCGCGTTTTATGGCTACACCTTC.

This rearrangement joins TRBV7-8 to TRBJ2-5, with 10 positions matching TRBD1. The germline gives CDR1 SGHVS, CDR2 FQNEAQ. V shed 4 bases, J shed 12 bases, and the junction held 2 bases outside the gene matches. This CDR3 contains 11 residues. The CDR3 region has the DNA TGTGCCAGCAGCTCGGACAGGGGGGAGTACTTC. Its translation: CASSSDRGEYF.

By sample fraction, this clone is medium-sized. CDR3 in DNA: TGTGCCAGCAGCTTGGGACAGGGGTCTGAAAAACTGTTTTTT. Amino acids: CASSLGQGSEKLFF. This sequence joins TRBV5-8 and TRBJ1-4, with 8 nucleotides matching TRBD1. Trimming cost V 0 bases and J 7 bases; bases outside gene matches: 2. The CDR3 totals 14 residues. CDR1 and CDR2 (germline): SGHTS, YDEGEE. The whole variable domain, remainder taken from reference TRBV5-8 and TRBJ1-4, is EAGVTQSPTHLIKTRGQQATLRCSPISGHTSVYWYQQALGLGLQFLLWYDEGEERNRGNFPPRFSGRQFPNYSSELNVNALELEDSALYLCASSLGQGSEKLFFGSGTQLSVL.

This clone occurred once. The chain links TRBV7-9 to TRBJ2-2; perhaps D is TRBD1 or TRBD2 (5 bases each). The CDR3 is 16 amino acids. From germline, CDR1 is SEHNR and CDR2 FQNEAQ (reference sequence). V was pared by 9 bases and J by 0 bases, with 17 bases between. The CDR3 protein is CASPPGRTSNTGELFF. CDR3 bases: TGTGCCAGTCCCCCGGGGCGGACCTCGAACACCGGGGAGCTGTTTTTT.

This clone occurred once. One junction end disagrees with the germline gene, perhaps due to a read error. CDR3 sequence (DNA): TGTGCCAGCTCACCAGGGACAGGAGATCCGCAGTATTTT. Its protein product is CASSPGTGDPQYF. The V call is TRBV18, the J call TRBJ2-3, with TRBD1 matching 8 bases. CDR3 size: 13 residues. Germline-derived CDR1 and CDR2 are KGHSH and LQKENI. Using reference TRBV18 and TRBJ2-3 for the parts outside the CDR3, the full variable domain is NAGVMQNPRHLVRRRGQEARLRCSPMKGHSHVYWYRQLPEEGLKFMVYLQKENIIDESGMPKERFSAEFPKEGPSILRIQQVVRGDSAAYFCASSPGTGDPQYFGPGTRLTVL.

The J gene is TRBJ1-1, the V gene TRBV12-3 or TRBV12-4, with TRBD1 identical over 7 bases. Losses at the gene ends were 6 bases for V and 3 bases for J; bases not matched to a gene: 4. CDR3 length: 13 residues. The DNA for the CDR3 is TGTGCCAGCAGCCTAGACAGGGACACTGAAGCTTTCTTT. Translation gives CASSLDRDTEAFF.

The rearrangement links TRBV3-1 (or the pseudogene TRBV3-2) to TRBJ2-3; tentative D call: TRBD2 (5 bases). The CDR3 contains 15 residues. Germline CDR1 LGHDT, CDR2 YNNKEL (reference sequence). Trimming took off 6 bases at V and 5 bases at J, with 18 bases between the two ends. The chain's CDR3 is CASSPLSLGLDTQYF. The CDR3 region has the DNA TGTGCCAGCAGTCCCCTTTCACTAGGCCTAGATACGCAGTATTTT.

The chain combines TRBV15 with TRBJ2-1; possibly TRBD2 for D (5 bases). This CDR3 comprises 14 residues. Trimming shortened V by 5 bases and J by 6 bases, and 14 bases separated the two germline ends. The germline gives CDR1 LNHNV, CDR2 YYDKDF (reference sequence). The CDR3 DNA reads TGTGCCACCAGCCCCCGAGGGCTGACCAATGAGCAGTTCTTC. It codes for CATSPRGLTNEQFF. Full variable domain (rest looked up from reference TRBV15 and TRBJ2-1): DAMVIQNPRYQVTQFGKPVTLSCSQTLNHNVMYWYQQKSSQAPKLLFHYYDKDFNNEADTPDNFQSRRPNTSFCFLDIRSPGLGDTAMYLCATSPRGLTNEQFFGPGTRLTVL.

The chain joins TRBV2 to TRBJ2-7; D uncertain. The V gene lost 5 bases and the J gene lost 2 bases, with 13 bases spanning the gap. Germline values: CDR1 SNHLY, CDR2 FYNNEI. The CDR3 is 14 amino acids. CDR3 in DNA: TGTGCCAGCAGTCCCCGGACCCAAGCCTACGAGCAGTACTTC. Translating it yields CASSPRTQAYEQYF.

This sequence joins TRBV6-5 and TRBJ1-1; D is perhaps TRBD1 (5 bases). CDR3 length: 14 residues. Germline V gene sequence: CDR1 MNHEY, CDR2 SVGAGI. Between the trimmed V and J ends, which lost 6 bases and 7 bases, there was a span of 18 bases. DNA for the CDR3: TGTGCCAGCAGCCCCCCATGGGGGATCGGTGAAGCTTTCTTT. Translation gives CASSPPWGIGEAFF.

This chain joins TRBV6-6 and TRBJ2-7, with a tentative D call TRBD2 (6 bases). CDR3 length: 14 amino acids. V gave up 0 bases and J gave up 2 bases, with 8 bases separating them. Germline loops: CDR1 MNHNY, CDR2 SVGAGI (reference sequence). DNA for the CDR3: TGTGCCAGCAGTTACTCGGAGGGCGCCTACGAGCAGTACTTC. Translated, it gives CASSYSEGAYEQYF.

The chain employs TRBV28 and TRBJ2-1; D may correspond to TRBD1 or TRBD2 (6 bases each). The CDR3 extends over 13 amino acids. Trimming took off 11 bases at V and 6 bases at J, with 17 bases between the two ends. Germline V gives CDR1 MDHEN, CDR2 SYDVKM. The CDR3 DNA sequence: TGTGCCGCGGGAAACAGGGTTAGCAATGAGCAGTTCTTC. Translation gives CAAGNRVSNEQFF. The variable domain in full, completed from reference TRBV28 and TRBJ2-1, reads DVKVTQSSRYLVKRTGEKVFLECVQDMDHENMFWYRQDPGLGLRLIYFSYDVKMKEKGDIPEGYSVSREKKERFSLILESASTNQTSMYLCAAGNRVSNEQFFGPGTRLTVL.

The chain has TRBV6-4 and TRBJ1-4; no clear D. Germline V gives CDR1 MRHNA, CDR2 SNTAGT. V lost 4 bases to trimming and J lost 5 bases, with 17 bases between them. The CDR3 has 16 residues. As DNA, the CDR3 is TGTGCCAGCAGTGGAAGGGCGGAGGAGGGCAATGAAAAACTGTTTTTT. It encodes CASSGRAEEGNEKLFF.

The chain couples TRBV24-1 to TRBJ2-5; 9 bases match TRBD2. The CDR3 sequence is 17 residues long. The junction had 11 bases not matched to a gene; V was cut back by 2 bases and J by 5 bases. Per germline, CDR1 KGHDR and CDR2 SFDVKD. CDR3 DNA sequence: TGTGCCACCAGTGATTATGGGCCTAGCGGGGTGAGTGAGACCCAGTACTTC. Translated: CATSDYGPSGVSETQYF.

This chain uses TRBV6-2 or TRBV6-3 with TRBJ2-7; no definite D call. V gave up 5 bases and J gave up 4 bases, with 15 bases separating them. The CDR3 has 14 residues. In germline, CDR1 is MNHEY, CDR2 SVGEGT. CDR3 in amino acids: CASSPPTRTYEQYF. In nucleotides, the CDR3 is TGTGCCAGCAGTCCCCCGACTCGTACGTACGAGCAGTACTTC.

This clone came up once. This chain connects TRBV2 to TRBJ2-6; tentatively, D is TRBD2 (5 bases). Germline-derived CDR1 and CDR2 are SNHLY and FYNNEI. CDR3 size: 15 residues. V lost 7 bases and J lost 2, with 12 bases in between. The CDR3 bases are TGTGCCAGCAAAGAGGGCGGCACTGGGGCCAACGTCCTGACTTTC. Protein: CASKEGGTGANVLTF.

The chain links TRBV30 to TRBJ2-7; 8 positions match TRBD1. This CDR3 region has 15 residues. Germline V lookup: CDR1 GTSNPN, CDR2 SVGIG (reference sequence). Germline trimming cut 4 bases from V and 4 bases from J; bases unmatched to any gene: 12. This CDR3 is CAWNSRTGLLYEQYF. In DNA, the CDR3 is TGTGCCTGGAACTCGAGGACAGGGTTGTTGTACGAGCAGTACTTC.

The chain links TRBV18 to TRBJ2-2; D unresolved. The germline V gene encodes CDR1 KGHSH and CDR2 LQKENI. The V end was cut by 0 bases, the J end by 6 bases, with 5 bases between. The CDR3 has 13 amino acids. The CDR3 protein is CASSPPQPGELFF. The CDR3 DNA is TGTGCCAGCTCACCACCTCAACCCGGGGAGCTGTTTTTT.

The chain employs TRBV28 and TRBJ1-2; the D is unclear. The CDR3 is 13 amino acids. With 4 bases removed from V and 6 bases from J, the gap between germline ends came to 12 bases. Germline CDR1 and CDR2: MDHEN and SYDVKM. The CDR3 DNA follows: TGTGCCAGCAGTTCCTATATCCAGCATGGCTACACCTTC. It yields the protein CASSSYIQHGYTF.